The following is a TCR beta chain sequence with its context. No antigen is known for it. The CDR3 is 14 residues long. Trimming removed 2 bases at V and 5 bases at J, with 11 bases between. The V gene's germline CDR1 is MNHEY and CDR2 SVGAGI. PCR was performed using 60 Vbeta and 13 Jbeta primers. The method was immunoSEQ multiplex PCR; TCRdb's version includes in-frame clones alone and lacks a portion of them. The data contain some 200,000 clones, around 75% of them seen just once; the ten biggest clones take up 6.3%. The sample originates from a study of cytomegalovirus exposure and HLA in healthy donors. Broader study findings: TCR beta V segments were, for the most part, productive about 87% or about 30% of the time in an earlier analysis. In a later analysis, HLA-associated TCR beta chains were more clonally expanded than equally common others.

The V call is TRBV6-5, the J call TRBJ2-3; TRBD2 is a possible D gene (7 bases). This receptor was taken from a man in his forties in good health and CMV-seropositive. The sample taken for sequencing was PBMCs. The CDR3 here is CASSYTGGLDTQYF. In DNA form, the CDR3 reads TGTGCCAGCAGTTACACGGGGGGCTTAGATACGCAGTATTTT.